Shown below are 30 T cell receptor beta chains from a single sample sequenced in a study of T cells in Graves' hyperthyroidism and ophthalmopathy. RNA transcripts gave rise to amplified TCR beta CDR3 regions. First-round RT-PCR with HTBI primers amplified the TCR CDR3 region. TCRdb passed the multiplex PCR reads through MiXCR, listing each CDR3 protein once. The table includes approximately 570,000 distinct CDR3 sequences, about 20% detected once. Sequencing used blood. Receptors originate from a man aged 35 to 55 with Graves' ophthalmopathy.

This clonotype was counted a few times. One base away lies a much larger clone, so this may be a sequencing read error. This chain uses TRBV7-2 with TRBJ2-7; D is uncertain. Trimming shortened V by 5 bases and J by 4 bases, and 21 bases separated the two germline ends. Germline CDR1 reads SGHTA; CDR2 reads FQGNSA. The length of the CDR3 is 16 residues. In nucleotides, the CDR3 is TGTGCCAGCAGCCCCACGCCAACTGCCCCTGCATACGAGCAGTACTTC. Translating it yields CASSPTPTAPAYEQYF.

The J gene is TRBJ1-3, the V gene TRBV6-2 or TRBV6-3; D may be TRBD1 (6 bases). Trimming took off 6 bases at V and 4 bases at J, with 10 bases between the two ends. The CDR3 length is 13 residues. Looked up from germline, CDR1 is MNHEY and CDR2 is SVGEGT. The CDR3 is CASRKGEGNTIYF. The CDR3 DNA sequence: TGTGCCAGCAGAAAGGGGGAAGGAAACACCATATATTTT.

V and J are TRBV5-8 and TRBJ2-2, with 9 bases fitting TRBD2. The CDR3 has 16 amino acids. Germline lookup yields CDR1 SGHTS and CDR2 YDEGEE. The V gene end was trimmed by 1 base and the J gene end by 0 bases; junction bases not matched to a gene: 1. CDR3 coding DNA: TGTGCCAGCAGCTTGCTAGCGGGAACGAACACCGGGGAGCTGTTTTTT. As protein: CASSLLAGTNTGELFF.

The genes are TRBV28 and TRBJ1-5; no clear D gene. The CDR3 is 15 amino acids. The germline V and J ends were trimmed by 4 bases and 1 base, with 11 bases remaining between them. Per germline, CDR1 MDHEN and CDR2 SYDVKM. CDR3 nucleotide sequence: TGTGCCAGCAGTTCCCGGTTGGCGAGCAATCAGCCCCAGCATTTT. Amino acid sequence: CASSSRLASNQPQHF.

The chain links TRBV30 to TRBJ1-3; 7 bases align to TRBD1. The trim removed 0 bases at V and 4 bases at J, leaving 6 bases unmatched. The CDR3 contains 15 residues. Germline-derived CDR1 and CDR2 are GTSNPN and SVGIG (reference sequence). CDR3 bases: TGTGCCTGGAGTGTAAACAGGGGCACAGGAAACACCATATATTTT. Protein sequence: CAWSVNRGTGNTIYF.

In regard to this clonotype: An end of the junction does not agree with germline; a read error may underlie this. The rearrangement links TRBV18 to TRBJ2-7, with TRBD1 matching 7 bases. This CDR3 region has 14 residues. Germline V gene lookup returns CDR1 KGHSH and CDR2 LQKENI. CDR3 coding DNA: TGTGCCAGCGCACCTGAGGGACAGTACCGCGAGCAGTACTTC. Amino acid sequence: CASAPEGQYREQYF.

This clonotype has at least ten counts. The chain uses TRBV6-1 and TRBJ2-7; 10 bases agree with TRBD1. The V gene end was trimmed by 6 bases and the J gene end by 3 bases; junction bases not matched to a gene: 2. The CDR3 covers 13 residues. CDR1 is MNHNS and CDR2 is SASEGT in the germline V gene. DNA of the CDR3: TGTGCCAGCAGAGGACAGGGGGACTACGAGCAGTACTTC. Translation: CASRGQGDYEQYF.

The chain employs TRBV7-9 and TRBJ1-4, with D unclear. The CDR3 is 17 amino acids. V lost 2 bases and J lost 5, with 18 bases in between. The germline V gene has CDR1 SEHNR and CDR2 FQNEAQ (reference sequence). CDR3 nucleotide sequence: TGTGCCAGCAGCTTAACCGGCGGAAGGGTCGAAAATGAAAAACTGTTTTTT. Protein product: CASSLTGGRVENEKLFF.

This clonotype was found once. The CDR3 reads CASSISRGNEKLFF. The CDR3 DNA reads as TGTGCCAGTAGTATTTCCAGGGGGAATGAAAAACTGTTTTTT. This chain joins TRBV19 and TRBJ1-4, with 7 bases aligning to TRBD1. After removal of 3 bases from V and 5 bases from J, the junction contained 3 bases not matched to a gene. Germline V gives CDR1 LNHDA, CDR2 SQIVND (reference sequence). The length of the CDR3 is 14 residues.

This clonotype was seen a single time. J is TRBJ2-5 and V is TRBV11-2; TRBD2 aligns across 15 bases. J lost 5 bases, V lost 8 bases, and 21 bases had no gene match. Looked up from germline, CDR1 is SGHAT and CDR2 is FQNNGV. This CDR3 spans 20 amino acids. CDR3 sequence reads: CASGYPPTGTSGRRWETQYF. In DNA form, the CDR3 reads TGTGCCAGCGGATACCCCCCTACCGGGACTAGCGGGAGGCGCTGGGAGACCCAGTACTTC.

This clonotype was picked up a small number of times. This chain uses TRBV12-3 or TRBV12-4 with TRBJ1-3, with D uncertain. Trimming shortened V by 6 bases and J by 0 bases, and 9 bases separated the two germline ends. The CDR3 sequence is 14 residues long. The CDR3 region has the DNA TGTGCCAGCAGCACCCGGGCCTCTGGAAACACCATATATTTT. Translated: CASSTRASGNTIYF.

The V and J genes are TRBV24-1 and TRBJ2-5; a weak D match, TRBD2 (5 bases). Trimming stripped 6 bases from V and 2 bases from J, with 12 bases between. CDR1 is KGHDR and CDR2 is SFDVKD in the germline V gene. CDR3 length: 14 residues. The CDR3 bases are TGTGCCACCAGTCCACGGGGTACACAAGAGACCCAGTACTTC. This sequence encodes CATSPRGTQETQYF.

CDR3 amino acids: CASSEDRETANEKLFF. For the CDR3, the DNA is TGTGCCAGCAGTGAGGACCGGGAGACAGCTAATGAAAAACTGTTTTTT. V gene TRBV28 combines with J gene TRBJ1-4, with D perhaps TRBD1 (5 bases). The V and J ends lost 5 bases and 3 bases respectively, with 16 bases between them. The CDR3 totals 16 residues. Germline CDR1 is MDHEN and CDR2 is SYDVKM.

The chain recombines TRBV7-9 with TRBJ2-7; 8 bases line up with TRBD1. CDR3 length: 15 amino acids. Per germline, CDR1 SEHNR and CDR2 FQNEAQ (reference sequence). The trim removed 2 bases at V and 1 base at J, leaving 4 bases unmatched. The CDR3 DNA reads as TGTGCCAGCAGCTTAAAGGGACAGGCGTCCTACGAGCAGTACTTC. The encoded protein is CASSLKGQASYEQYF.

This clonotype was found many times. The chain links TRBV11-2 to TRBJ2-5, with unresolved D. Germline V gives CDR1 SGHAT, CDR2 FQNNGV. CDR3 length equals 15 residues. Trimming took 0 bases from V and 4 from J, leaving 12 bases between them. The chain's CDR3 is CASSLDLVSPETQYF. The CDR3 DNA sequence: TGTGCCAGCAGCTTAGACTTGGTTAGCCCAGAGACCCAGTACTTC.

The chain recombines TRBV18 with TRBJ1-4; 7 nucleotides match TRBD1. The J segment lost 7 bases and the V segment lost 1 base, leaving 0 bases of the junction unmatched. Germline V CDR1 and CDR2: KGHSH, LQKENI. The CDR3 is made up of 13 amino acids. The CDR3 DNA reads TGTGCCAGCTCACCACGGGACAGTGAAAAACTGTTTTTT. Residues: CASSPRDSEKLFF.

J is TRBJ2-2 and V is TRBV5-6, with TRBD2 matching over 7 bases. Per the germline V gene, CDR1 is SGHDT and CDR2 is YYEEEE. This CDR3 region has 15 residues. V lost 7 bases, J lost 5 bases, and 11 bases stayed unmatched. Here the CDR3 DNA reads TGTGCCAGCGGAAAGGGAGGGGTCGGTACCGGGGAGCTGTTTTTT. Protein product: CASGKGGVGTGELFF.

This clonotype was seen only a few times. The chain joins TRBV7-3 to TRBJ2-1; 8 bases match TRBD2. Germline CDR1 reads SGHTA; CDR2 reads FQGTGA. Unmatched junction bases numbered 7, after V lost 5 bases and J lost 1 base. The CDR3 spans 16 residues. CDR3 nucleotide sequence: TGTGCCAGCAGCCCCGCCGGGAGGGGGTCCTACAATGAGCAGTTCTTC. Translated: CASSPAGRGSYNEQFF.

This clonotype was recorded a few times. The chain recombines TRBV28 with TRBJ1-6; D remains ambiguous. Germline CDR1 is MDHEN and CDR2 is SYDVKM. This CDR3 region has 13 residues. Trimming cost V 6 bases and J 10 bases, with 13 bases left between them. The CDR3 DNA follows: TGTGCCAGCAGGCCGAGTACTGGGTCACCCCTCCACTTT. As protein: CASRPSTGSPLHF. The variable domain in full, with the rest retrieved from reference TRBV28 and TRBJ1-6, is DVKVTQSSRYLVKRTGEKVFLECVQDMDHENMFWYRQDPGLGLRLIYFSYDVKMKEKGDIPEGYSVSREKKERFSLILESASTNQTSMYLCASRPSTGSPLHFGNGTRLTVT.

The gene calls are TRBV7-2 and TRBJ2-3, with D unresolved. Germline V CDR1 and CDR2: SGHTA, FQGNSA. Trimming took 5 bases from V and 6 from J, leaving 9 bases between them. This CDR3 is 12 amino acids long. The CDR3 loop reads CASSPSWDTQYF. The CDR3 nucleotides are TGTGCCAGCAGCCCCTCCTGGGATACGCAGTATTTT.

This chain connects TRBV5-1 to TRBJ2-5; 9 nucleotides agree with TRBD1. V was clipped by 4 bases and J by 3 bases; unmatched bases: 7. The CDR3 totals 15 residues. Germline CDR1 is SGHRS and CDR2 is YFSETQ. The CDR3 bases are TGCGCCAGCAGCAAAGGGACAGGGACTAAAGAGACCCAGTACTTC. Its translation is CASSKGTGTKETQYF.

This clonotype showed up just once. The rearrangement uses TRBV6-1 and TRBJ2-5; D might be TRBD2 (6 bases). V shed 10 bases and J shed 4 bases, with 13 bases lying between them. CDR1 is MNHNS, CDR2 SASEGT, per germline. The CDR3 loop spans 12 amino acids. In DNA form, the CDR3 reads TGTGCCACTTCTATGGAGGGAGAGACCCAGTACTTC. It specifies CATSMEGETQYF.

J is TRBJ2-3 and V is TRBV29-1; TRBD2 is a possible D gene (5 bases). Germline lookup yields CDR1 SQVTM and CDR2 ANQGSEA. The CDR3 is made up of 11 amino acids. The V and J ends lost 5 bases and 4 bases respectively, with 7 bases between them. DNA of the CDR3: TGCAGCGTTACGGAGGCAGATACGCAGTATTTT. Translation gives CSVTEADTQYF.

This clonotype was seen ten or more times. The V and J genes are TRBV11-1 and TRBJ2-5; D remains ambiguous. Germline V gene lookup returns CDR1 SGHAT and CDR2 FQDESV (reference sequence). The V gene lost 5 bases and the J gene lost 5 bases, with 9 bases spanning the gap. The CDR3 extends over 12 amino acids. The DNA of the CDR3 is TGTGCCAGCAGCCCCGCATCGGAGACCCAGTACTTC. As protein: CASSPASETQYF.

This clonotype was detected a few times. The chain has TRBV20-1 and TRBJ2-2, with 8 bases fitting TRBD2. The V gene end was trimmed by 3 bases and the J gene end by 5 bases; junction bases not matched to a gene: 5. The CDR3 loop spans 14 amino acids. Per germline, CDR1 DFQATT and CDR2 SNEGSKA (reference sequence). The CDR3 reads CSASRGRITGELFF. In nucleotides, the CDR3 is TGCAGTGCTAGCCGCGGGAGGATTACCGGGGAGCTGTTTTTT.

The chain employs TRBV9 and TRBJ1-1; D uncertain. The ends were cut back, 0 bases at V and 3 bases at J, with 15 bases in the middle. Germline V gene data show CDR1 as SGDLS and CDR2 as YYNGEE. CDR3 size: 16 residues. CDR3 nucleotides: TGTGCCAGCAGCGTAGGGGCCGACGTAAAAGACACTGAAGCTTTCTTT. This sequence encodes CASSVGADVKDTEAFF.

This clonotype showed up many times. The V gene is TRBV12-3 or TRBV12-4, the J gene TRBJ2-5; TRBD1 matches 9 bases. The length of the CDR3 is 14 residues. Trimming took 6 bases from V and 4 from J; bases not matched to a gene: 6. The CDR3 DNA reads as TGTGCCAGCAGCCAAACGACAGGGGGAGAGACCCAGTACTTC. Translation: CASSQTTGGETQYF.

At least ten counts were recorded for this clonotype. The chain couples TRBV6-1 to TRBJ1-1; TRBD1 matches 7 bases. The V gene end was trimmed by 5 bases and the J gene end by 4 bases; junction bases not matched to a gene: 7. The CDR3 is 14 amino acids. Per germline, CDR1 MNHNS and CDR2 SASEGT. The CDR3 spells CASSYSQGGTEAFF. The CDR3 bases are TGTGCCAGCAGTTATAGCCAGGGGGGCACTGAAGCTTTCTTT.

This clonotype was seen many times. The junction departs from germline at one end; a sequencing error may be responsible. The chain combines TRBV2 with TRBJ2-1, with TRBD1 matching 9 bases. In germline, CDR1 is SNHLY, CDR2 FYNNEI. CDR3 length: 15 amino acids. DNA for the CDR3: TGTGCCAGCAGCGAAGACAGGGGGAGCGGTGATCGACAGTTCTTC. Amino acid sequence: CASSEDRGSGDRQFF.

The J gene is TRBJ2-6, the V gene TRBV5-1, with a tentative D call TRBD1 (6 bases). Germline V gives CDR1 SGHRS, CDR2 YFSETQ. The CDR3 has 16 residues. Trimming shortened V by 4 bases and J by 0 bases, and 11 bases separated the two germline ends. In DNA form, the CDR3 reads TGCGCCAGCAGCCGGCGGACAGCCTCTGGGGCCAACGTCCTGACTTTC. It codes for CASSRRTASGANVLTF.